These T cell receptor beta chains were read from a single sample in a study of shared clonotypes between healthy human individuals. The table came from immunoSEQ multiplex PCR; TCRdb's copy has only in-frame clones and leaves some out. The sample holds 2 million to 2.5 million clones, under 97% seen once. The sequencing sample was made of naive CD4+ T cells sorted from blood. These receptors were taken from a young man in good health. CDR3s include the opening cysteine and the closing phenylalanine or tryptophan.

v_gene,CDR3aa
TRBV30,CAWSSGGVGNTIYF
TRBV6-1,CASSDGQGLDTQYF
TRBV5-4,CASSLGNRGQETQYF
TRBV18,CASSQDRAGANVLTF
TRBV18,CASSLWASDTQYF
TRBV20-1,CSGKEGYTF
TRBV27,CASSLSVYEKLFF
TRBV9,CASNSGLAGARGTDTQYF
TRBV6-4,CASSPASRYSGELFF
TRBV27,CASSLFAGVNTEAFF
TRBV30,CAWSGDSYSGNTIYF
TRBV6-6,CASRDREFLGTQYF
TRBV18,CASSTAGQETQYF
TRBV28,CASSLPTVATNEKLFF
TRBV25-1,CASRTGQGGTGELFF
TRBV6-5,CASSSLGLAAGNEQFF
TRBV18,CASSSLDRGREQYF
TRBV6-5,CASSYWGNYGYTF
TRBV19,CASSRQHLNTEAFF
TRBV30,CAWSVRGLLPDQPQHF
TRBV5-6,CASSRTSGTSEQYF
TRBV7-3,CASSLTNEQFF